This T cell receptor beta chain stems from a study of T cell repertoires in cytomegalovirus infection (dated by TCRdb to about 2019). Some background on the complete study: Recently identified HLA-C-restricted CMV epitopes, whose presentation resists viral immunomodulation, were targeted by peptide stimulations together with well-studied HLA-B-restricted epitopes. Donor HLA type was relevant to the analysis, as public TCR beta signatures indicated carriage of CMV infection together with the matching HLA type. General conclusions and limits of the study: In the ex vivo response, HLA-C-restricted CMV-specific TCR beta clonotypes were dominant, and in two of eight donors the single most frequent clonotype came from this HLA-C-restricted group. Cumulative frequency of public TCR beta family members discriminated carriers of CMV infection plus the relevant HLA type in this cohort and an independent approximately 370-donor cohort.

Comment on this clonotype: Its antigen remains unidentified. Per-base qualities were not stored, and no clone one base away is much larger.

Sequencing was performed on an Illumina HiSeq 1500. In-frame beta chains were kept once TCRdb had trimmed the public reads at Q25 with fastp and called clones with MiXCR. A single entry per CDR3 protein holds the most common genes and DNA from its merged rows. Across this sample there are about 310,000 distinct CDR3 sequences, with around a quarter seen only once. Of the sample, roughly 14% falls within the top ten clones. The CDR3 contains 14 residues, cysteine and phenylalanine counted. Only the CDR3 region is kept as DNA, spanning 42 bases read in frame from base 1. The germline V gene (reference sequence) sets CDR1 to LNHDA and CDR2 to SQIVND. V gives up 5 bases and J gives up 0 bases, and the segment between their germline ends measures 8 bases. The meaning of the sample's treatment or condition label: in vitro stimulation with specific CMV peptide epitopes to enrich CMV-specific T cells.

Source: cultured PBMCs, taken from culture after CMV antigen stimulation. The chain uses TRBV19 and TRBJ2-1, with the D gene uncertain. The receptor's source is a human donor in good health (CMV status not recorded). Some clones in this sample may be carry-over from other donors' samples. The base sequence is TGTGCCAGTAGTGCGGCGGCCTCCTACAATGAGCAGTTCTTC. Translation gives CASSAAASYNEQFF.